The rows below give T cell receptor beta chains drawn from one sample of a study of cytomegalovirus exposure and HLA in healthy donors. Produced via immunoSEQ multiplex PCR; TCRdb's table is partial and in-frame only. The repertoire holds about 170,000 clones, with approximately 96% as singletons. Sequencing was done on a sample of PBMCs. The receptor set was obtained from a woman under 30 in good health and CMV-seronegative. The CDR3 runs from the conserved cysteine through the conserved F or W.

length	V	J	CDR3
18	TRBV5-1	TRBJ2-7	CASSLAYSRQGPDYEQYF
14	TRBV6-5	TRBJ2-1	CASSTRTGVNEQFF
18	TRBV29-1	TRBJ2-3	CSVDPTPGSGGPGDTQYF
14	TRBV4-3	TRBJ2-1	CASSQDRSSDEQFF
15	TRBV9	TRBJ2-3	CASSGRDIPTDTQYF
15	TRBV19	TRBJ1-2	CASRDRGRGASIYTF
14	TRBV19	TRBJ1-1	CASRPGQGLGEAFF
12	TRBV15	TRBJ2-5	CATSIGPETQYF
17	TRBV10-3	TRBJ1-2	CAISVFIPGGGGYGYTF
14	TRBV6-1	TRBJ1-2	CASMDDSKIYGYTF
14	TRBV11-2	TRBJ2-3	CASRLPGGTDTQYF
13	TRBV29-1	TRBJ2-5	CSVEGAVKGLQYF
13	TRBV7-9	TRBJ2-1	CAVARPGIDEQFF
14	TRBV23-1	TRBJ2-2	CASSRDRNTGELFF
12	TRBV7-6	TRBJ2-3	CASSLAGTYWYF
16	TRBV11-2	TRBJ2-7	CASSLDLGQGLYEQYF
15	TRBV4-3	TRBJ1-1	CASSQGDRVFTEAFF
17	TRBV4-3	TRBJ1-6	CASSQDPVGSAPSPLHF
17	TRBV7-9	TRBJ1-3	CASSTTGTTGTGNTIYF
15	TRBV7-9	TRBJ1-1	CASSLFGGQGAEAFF
14	TRBV6-6	TRBJ1-1	CASSLYTGNTEAFF
15	TRBV9	TRBJ1-3	CASSAQGVSGNTIYF
13	TRBV5-4	TRBJ1-2	CASSSNREAGYTF
14	TRBV11-3	TRBJ2-7	CASSLDGTGDEQYF
12	TRBV5-8	TRBJ1-2	CASSVRETGYTF
15	TRBV18	TRBJ2-5	CASSPREGARNSQYF
15	TRBV19	TRBJ1-1	CASSISWTGGAEAFF
13	TRBV7-6	TRBJ1-1	CASSFPPQSKAFF
17	TRBV27	TRBJ1-1	CASSLFPSWGGNTEAFF
12	TRBV2	TRBJ2-2	CARRAGTGELFF
14	TRBV6-6	TRBJ2-5	CASSYGSSMETQYF
12	TRBV5-1	TRBJ2-7	CASSFGTGEQYF
17	TRBV6-1	TRBJ2-7	CASSDNTSGQGAKEQYF
15	TRBV7-6	TRBJ2-5	CASSPTSGGAETQYF
16	TRBV27	TRBJ2-7	CASSLLWDRGIYEQYF
16	TRBV12-5	TRBJ2-7	CASADAGTERSYEQYF
13	TRBV5-4	TRBJ2-3	CASSLDPGDTQYF
15	TRBV7-8	TRBJ2-3	CASSPPQGSTDTQYF
14	TRBV19	TRBJ1-5	CASSKTSSNQPQHF
14	TRBV29-1	TRBJ2-2	CSAGTASNTGELFF
13	TRBV6-5	TRBJ1-1	CASRDRGLTEAFF
17	TRBV7-6	TRBJ2-3	CASSLAGGAIHTDTQYF
13	TRBV12-5	TRBJ2-5	CASGSWAQETQYF